This T cell receptor (beta chain) was sequenced during a study of T cell responses to AZD1222 COVID-19 vaccine. Using immunoSEQ multiplex PCR, the repertoire was profiled, and TCRdb retains in-frame clones only, with some absent. Of some 110,000 clones listed, just over 85% are singletons. Looked up from germline, CDR1 is SGHAT and CDR2 is FQDESV (reference sequence). V shed 3 bases, J shed 2 bases, and the junction held 8 bases outside the gene matches. The CDR3 covers 16 residues. This clone was counted a single time. The chain joins TRBV11-1 to TRBJ2-5; 8 positions match TRBD2. The sequencing used peripheral blood, collected 28 days after the second AZD1222 dose. The sequence came from an adult who received the AZD1222 COVID-19 vaccine. CDR3 in amino acids: CASSLGGGGLQETQYF. The CDR3 nucleotides read TGTGCCAGCAGCTTGGGAGGCGGGGGGTTACAAGAGACCCAGTACTTC.